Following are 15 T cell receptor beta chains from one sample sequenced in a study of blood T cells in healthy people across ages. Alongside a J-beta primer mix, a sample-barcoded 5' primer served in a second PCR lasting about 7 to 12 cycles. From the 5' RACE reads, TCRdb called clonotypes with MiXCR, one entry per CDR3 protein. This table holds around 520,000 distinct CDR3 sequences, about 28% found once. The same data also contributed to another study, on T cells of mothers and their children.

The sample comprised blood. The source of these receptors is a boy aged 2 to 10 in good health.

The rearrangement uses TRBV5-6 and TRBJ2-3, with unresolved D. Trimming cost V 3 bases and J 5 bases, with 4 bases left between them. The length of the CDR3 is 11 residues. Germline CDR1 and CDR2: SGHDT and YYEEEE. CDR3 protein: CASSSEDTQYF. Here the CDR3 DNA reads TGTGCCAGCAGCTCCGAAGATACGCAGTATTTT. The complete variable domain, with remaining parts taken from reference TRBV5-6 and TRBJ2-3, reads DAGVTQSPTHLIKTRGQQVTLRCSPKSGHDTVSWYQQALGQGPQFIFQYYEEEERQRGNFPDRFSGHQFPNYSSELNVNALLLGDSALYLCASSSEDTQYFGPGTRLTVL.

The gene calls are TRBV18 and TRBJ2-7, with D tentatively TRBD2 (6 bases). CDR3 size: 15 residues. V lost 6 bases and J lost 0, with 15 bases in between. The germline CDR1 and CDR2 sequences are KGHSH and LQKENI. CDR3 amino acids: CASSPGTESSYEQYF. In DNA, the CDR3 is TGTGCCAGCTCCCCCGGGACTGAGAGCTCCTACGAGCAGTACTTC. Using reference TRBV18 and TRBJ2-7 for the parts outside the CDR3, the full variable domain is NAGVMQNPRHLVRRRGQEARLRCSPMKGHSHVYWYRQLPEEGLKFMVYLQKENIIDESGMPKERFSAEFPKEGPSILRIQQVVRGDSAAYFCASSPGTESSYEQYFGPGTRLTVT.

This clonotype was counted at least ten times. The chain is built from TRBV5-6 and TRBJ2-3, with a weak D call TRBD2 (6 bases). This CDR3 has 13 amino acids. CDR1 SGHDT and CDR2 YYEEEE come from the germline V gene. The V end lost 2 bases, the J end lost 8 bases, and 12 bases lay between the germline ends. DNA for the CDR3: TGTGCCAGCAGCTTTGGCCCCGGGGGTACGCAGTATTTT. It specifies CASSFGPGGTQYF.

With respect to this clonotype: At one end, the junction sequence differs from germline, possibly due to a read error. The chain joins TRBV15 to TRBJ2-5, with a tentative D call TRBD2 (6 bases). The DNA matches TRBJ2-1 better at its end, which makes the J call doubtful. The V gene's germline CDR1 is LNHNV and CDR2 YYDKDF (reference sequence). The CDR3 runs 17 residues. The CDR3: CATSRGFSGPSYNEQFF. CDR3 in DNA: TGTGCCACCAGCAGAGGTTTTAGCGGTCCTTCCTACAACGAGCAGTTCTTC.

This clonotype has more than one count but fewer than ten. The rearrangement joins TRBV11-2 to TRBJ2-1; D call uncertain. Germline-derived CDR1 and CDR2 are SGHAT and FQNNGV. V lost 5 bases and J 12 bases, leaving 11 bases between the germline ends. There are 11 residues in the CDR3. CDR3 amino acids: CASSKSLGQFF. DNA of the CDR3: TGTGCCAGCAGCAAATCCCTCGGGCAGTTCTTC.

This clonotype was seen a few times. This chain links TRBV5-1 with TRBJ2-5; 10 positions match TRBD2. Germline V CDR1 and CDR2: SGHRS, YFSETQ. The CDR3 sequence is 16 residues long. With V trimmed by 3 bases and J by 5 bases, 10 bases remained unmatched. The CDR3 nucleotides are TGCGCCAGCAGCTCGACAGCGGGAGGGAGTGGTGAGACCCAGTACTTC. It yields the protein CASSSTAGGSGETQYF.

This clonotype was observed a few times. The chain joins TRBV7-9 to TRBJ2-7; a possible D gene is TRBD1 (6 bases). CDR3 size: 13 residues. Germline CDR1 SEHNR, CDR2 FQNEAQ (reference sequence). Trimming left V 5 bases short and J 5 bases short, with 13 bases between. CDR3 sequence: CASSPTGSHEQYF. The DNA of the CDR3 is TGTGCCAGCAGCCCTACAGGGTCCCACGAGCAGTACTTC.

The CDR3 reads CASSSRTSGEQYF. The DNA of the CDR3 is TGCGCCAGCAGCAGTAGGACTAGCGGGGAGCAGTACTTC. This chain connects TRBV4-3 to TRBJ2-7, with 11 bases matching TRBD2. After removal of 5 bases from V and 7 bases from J, the junction contained 4 bases not matched to a gene. Germline lookup yields CDR1 LGHNA and CDR2 YSLEER. The CDR3 extends over 13 amino acids.

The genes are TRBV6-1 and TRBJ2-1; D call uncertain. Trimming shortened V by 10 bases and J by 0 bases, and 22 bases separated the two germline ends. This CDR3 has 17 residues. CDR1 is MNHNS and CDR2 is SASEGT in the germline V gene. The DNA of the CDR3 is TGTGCCATCTCACCCTGGGGTACTCCGGCCTCCTACAATGAGCAGTTCTTC. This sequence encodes CAISPWGTPASYNEQFF.

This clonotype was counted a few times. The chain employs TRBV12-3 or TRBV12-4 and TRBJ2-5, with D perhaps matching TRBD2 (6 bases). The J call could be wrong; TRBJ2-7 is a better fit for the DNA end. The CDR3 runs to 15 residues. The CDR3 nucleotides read TGTGCCAGCAGTTTACGGTCGACTAGGGACTACGAGCAGTACTTC. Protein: CASSLRSTRDYEQYF.

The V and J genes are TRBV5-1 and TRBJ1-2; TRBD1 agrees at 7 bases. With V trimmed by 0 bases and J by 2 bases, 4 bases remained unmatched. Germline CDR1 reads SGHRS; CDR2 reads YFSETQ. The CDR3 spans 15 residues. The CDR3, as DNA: TGCGCCAGCAGCTTGGACTCAGGGGGGAACTATGGCTACACCTTC. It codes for CASSLDSGGNYGYTF.

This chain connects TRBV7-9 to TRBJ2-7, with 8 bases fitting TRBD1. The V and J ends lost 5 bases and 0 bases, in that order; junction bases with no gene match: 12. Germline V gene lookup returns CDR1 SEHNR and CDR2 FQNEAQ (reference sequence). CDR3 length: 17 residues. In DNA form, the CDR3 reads TGTGCCAGCAGCCCCAGAATAGGACAGGGTCGCTCCTACGAGCAGTACTTC. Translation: CASSPRIGQGRSYEQYF.

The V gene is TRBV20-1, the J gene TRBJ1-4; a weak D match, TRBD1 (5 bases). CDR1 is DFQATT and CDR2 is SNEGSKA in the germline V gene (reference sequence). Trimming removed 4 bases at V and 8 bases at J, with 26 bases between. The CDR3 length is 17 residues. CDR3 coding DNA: TGCAGTGCTAAACCCCCAGGTGGAAGGGGCCTGGGGGAAAAACTGTTTTTT. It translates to CSAKPPGGRGLGEKLFF.

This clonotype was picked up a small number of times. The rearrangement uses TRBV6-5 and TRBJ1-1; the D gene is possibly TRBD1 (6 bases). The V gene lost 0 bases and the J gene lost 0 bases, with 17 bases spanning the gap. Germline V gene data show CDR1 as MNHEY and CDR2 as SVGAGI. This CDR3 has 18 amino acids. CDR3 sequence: CASSYSNMKGDMNTEAFF. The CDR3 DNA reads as TGTGCCAGCAGTTACTCTAACATGAAAGGGGACATGAACACTGAAGCTTTCTTT.

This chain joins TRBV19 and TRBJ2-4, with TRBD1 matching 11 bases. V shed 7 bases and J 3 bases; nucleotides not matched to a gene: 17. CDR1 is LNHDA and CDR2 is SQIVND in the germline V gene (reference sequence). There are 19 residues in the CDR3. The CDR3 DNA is TGTGCCAGTAAACACGCGGACAGGGGGCTTAGTTGGGACAAAAACATTCAGTACTTC. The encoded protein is CASKHADRGLSWDKNIQYF.